These T cell receptor beta chains were read from a single sample in a study of T cell changes during pregnancy in multiple sclerosis. TCRdb's copy holds only in-frame clones and misses some; the assay was immunoSEQ multiplex PCR. The repertoire holds about 50,000 clones, with roughly 95% as singletons. The sample in question was CD4+ T cells from peripheral blood mononuclear cells, obtained in the third trimester of pregnancy. These receptor sequences come from a female donor with multiple sclerosis, enrolled in a pregnancy study. Each CDR3 is given with its conserved first and last residue. Fields, in order: D gene, clone size, V gene, J gene, CDR3 DNA, CDR3 protein. D genes are given only for firm matches. Size is omitted from some rows. Given values are once, few, many or a class for expanded clones.

D: TRBD1
size: NA
V: TRBV7-3
J: TRBJ1-2
DNA: TGTGCCAGCAGCTTAGTTGTGAGACAGGGGGGGGGTTCATATGGCTACACCTTC
CDR3: CASSLVVRQGGGSYGYTF

D: TRBD1
size: NA
V: TRBV30
J: TRBJ2-7
DNA: TGTGCCTGGAACGGACAGGGCGGAGGGTACTTC
CDR3: CAWNGQGGGYF

D: NA
size: NA
V: TRBV19
J: TRBJ2-1
DNA: TGTGCCAGTAGTTCAGGACTGAACCAGTTCTTC
CDR3: CASSSGLNQFF

D: NA
size: NA
V: TRBV7-3
J: TRBJ2-1
DNA: TGTGCCAGCAGCACAGGGACGGCTGCCTACAATGAGCAGTTCTTC
CDR3: CASSTGTAAYNEQFF

D: NA
size: NA
V: TRBV6-1
J: TRBJ1-3
DNA: TGTGCCAGCAGTGAACAGCCCACAGGGAAGAACGGAAACACCATATATTTT
CDR3: CASSEQPTGKNGNTIYF

D: NA
size: NA
V: TRBV5-4
J: TRBJ2-3
DNA: TGTGCCAGCAGCTCTGAGACTAGTGCAGATACGCAGTATTTT
CDR3: CASSSETSADTQYF

D: TRBD2
size: NA
V: TRBV27
J: TRBJ2-1
DNA: TGTGCCAGCAGTTTAAGAGCGGGAGGGGCCGGTGAGCAGTTCTTC
CDR3: CASSLRAGGAGEQFF

D: TRBD1
size: NA
V: TRBV7-7
J: TRBJ2-2
DNA: TGTGCCAGCAGCTCGAGACAGGGAATGGACACCGGGGAGCTGTTTTTT
CDR3: CASSSRQGMDTGELFF

D: TRBD1
size: once
V: TRBV5-6
J: TRBJ1-2
DNA: TGTGCCAGCAGCTTGGATCGGCAGGGGGCACAATATGGCTACACCTTC
CDR3: CASSLDRQGAQYGYTF

D: NA
size: NA
V: TRBV14
J: TRBJ1-1
DNA: TGTGCCAGCAGCCAAGAGGGGGGGTTCACTGAAGCTTTCTTT
CDR3: CASSQEGGFTEAFF

D: NA
size: NA
V: TRBV9
J: TRBJ1-4
DNA: TGTGCCAGCAGCGCGAGGGGGGGGGTAGGTGAAAAACTGTTTTTT
CDR3: CASSARGGVGEKLFF

D: TRBD1
size: NA
V: TRBV7-8
J: TRBJ2-3
DNA: TGTGCCAGCAGCTTAGATGGACAGGGCACAGATACGCAGTATTTT
CDR3: CASSLDGQGTDTQYF

D: NA
size: NA
V: TRBV29-1
J: TRBJ2-5
DNA: TGCAGCGTTGAACTCGGGGCGGGACGATTTAATAAGGATGTGGAGACCCAGTACTTC
CDR3: CSVELGAGRFNKDVETQYF

D: TRBD2
size: NA
V: TRBV5-5
J: TRBJ2-2
DNA: TGTGCCAGCAGCTCCGGACTAGCGGCCGGGGAGCTGTTTTTT
CDR3: CASSSGLAAGELFF

D: TRBD1
size: NA
V: TRBV7-2
J: TRBJ2-1
DNA: TGTGCCAGCAGCTTATCGGACAGGGTAAATGAGCAGTTCTTC
CDR3: CASSLSDRVNEQFF

D: NA
size: NA
V: TRBV6-5
J: TRBJ2-1
DNA: TGTGCCAGCAGTTACACTACGGGACTGGGCTACAATGAGCAGTTCTTC
CDR3: CASSYTTGLGYNEQFF

D: NA
size: NA
V: TRBV19
J: TRBJ1-4
DNA: TGTGCCAGTAGTATCGGGAGGCGGGGGTCAACTAATGAAAAACTGTTTTTT
CDR3: CASSIGRRGSTNEKLFF

D: TRBD1
size: NA
V: TRBV5-6
J: TRBJ2-1
DNA: TGTGCCAGCAGCAAAGACAGGGGTCTCTACAATGAGCAGTTCTTC
CDR3: CASSKDRGLYNEQFF

D: NA
size: NA
V: TRBV19
J: TRBJ1-2
DNA: TGTGCCAGTAGTCTGAGTGGAGGAGTTTATGGCTACACCTTC
CDR3: CASSLSGGVYGYTF

D: TRBD1
size: NA
V: TRBV18
J: TRBJ1-1
DNA: TGTGCCAGCTCACAGGGGGCGGTGAACACTGAAGCTTTCTTT
CDR3: CASSQGAVNTEAFF

D: TRBD2
size: NA
V: TRBV28
J: TRBJ2-3
DNA: TGTGCCAGCAGCCTGACTAGCGGAGGGATAGATACGCAGTATTTT
CDR3: CASSLTSGGIDTQYF

D: TRBD2
size: NA
V: TRBV18
J: TRBJ2-1
DNA: TGTGCCAGCTCACGAATTAGGACTAGCGGGCCCGACAATGAGCAGTTCTTC
CDR3: CASSRIRTSGPDNEQFF

D: NA
size: NA
V: TRBV25-1
J: TRBJ1-3
DNA: TGTGCCAGCAGTTACCCAGGTACTGGAAACACCATATATTTT
CDR3: CASSYPGTGNTIYF

D: TRBD1
size: NA
V: TRBV19
J: TRBJ2-5
DNA: TGTGCCAGCGGGACAGATCGGGAGACCCAGTACTTC
CDR3: CASGTDRETQYF

D: NA
size: NA
V: TRBV19
J: TRBJ2-1
DNA: TGTGCCAGTAGTATAGGGCGGGGAGGCAATGAGCAGTTCTTC
CDR3: CASSIGRGGNEQFF

D: TRBD1
size: NA
V: TRBV11-3
J: TRBJ1-6
DNA: TGTGCCAGCAGCTTAGGACAGGGGGCCCGTAATTCACCCCTCCACTTT
CDR3: CASSLGQGARNSPLHF

D: NA
size: NA
V: TRBV7-8
J: TRBJ1-5
DNA: TGTGCCAGCAGCTCCTGGCCCCGAGGAAGCAATCAGCCCCAGCATTTT
CDR3: CASSSWPRGSNQPQHF

D: TRBD2
size: NA
V: TRBV7-8
J: TRBJ2-5
DNA: TGTGCCAGCAGCTTAGCGGGAGGGTTGAGAAAGGAGACCCAGTACTTC
CDR3: CASSLAGGLRKETQYF

D: NA
size: NA
V: TRBV30
J: TRBJ1-1
DNA: TGTGCCTGGAGTTTCGTGGATCGGGTGAACACTGAAGCTTTCTTT
CDR3: CAWSFVDRVNTEAFF

D: TRBD1
size: NA
V: TRBV6-5
J: TRBJ1-5
DNA: TGTGCCAGCAGCCAGGGGGTGAATCAGCCCCAGCATTTT
CDR3: CASSQGVNQPQHF

D: NA
size: NA
V: TRBV11-1
J: TRBJ2-7
DNA: TGTGCCAGCAGCTTCCTAGGGGCCGCCGAAATTTCCTACGAGCAGTACTTC
CDR3: CASSFLGAAEISYEQYF

D: NA
size: NA
V: TRBV27
J: TRBJ2-7
DNA: TGTGCCAGCAGTTTACGAGGTGTGGCTCAACCCTACGAGCAGTACTTC
CDR3: CASSLRGVAQPYEQYF

D: NA
size: NA
V: TRBV5-4
J: TRBJ1-3
DNA: TGTGCCAGCAGTACTGGAAACACCATATATTTT
CDR3: CASSTGNTIYF

D: TRBD2
size: NA
V: TRBV9
J: TRBJ2-1
DNA: TGTGCCAGCAGCTCGACTAGCGGGAGTTTTAATGAGCAGTTCTTC
CDR3: CASSSTSGSFNEQFF

D: TRBD1
size: once
V: TRBV30
J: TRBJ2-5
DNA: TGTGCCTGGAGTCGCTTCGTGACAGGGACGGAGACCCAGTACTTC
CDR3: CAWSRFVTGTETQYF

D: NA
size: NA
V: TRBV7-8
J: TRBJ2-3
DNA: TGTGCCAGCAGCTTCGCGCATCGATATTCAGATACGCAGTATTTT
CDR3: CASSFAHRYSDTQYF

D: NA
size: NA
V: TRBV6-1
J: TRBJ1-6
DNA: TGTGCCAGCAGTGAAGGGGCGCCACCCCTCCACTTT
CDR3: CASSEGAPPLHF

D: NA
size: NA
V: TRBV28
J: TRBJ1-1
DNA: TGTGCCAGCAGTCTTTACAGGAACACTGAAGCTTTCTTT
CDR3: CASSLYRNTEAFF

D: NA
size: NA
V: TRBV19
J: TRBJ1-1
DNA: TGTGCCAGTAGTATTGACACTCTGAACACTGAAGCTTTCTTT
CDR3: CASSIDTLNTEAFF

D: NA
size: NA
V: TRBV7-9
J: TRBJ2-1
DNA: TGTGCCAGCAGCTCTCCCCCGGGAGTGGGTAATGAGCAGTTCTTC
CDR3: CASSSPPGVGNEQFF

D: NA
size: NA
V: TRBV5-6
J: TRBJ1-1
DNA: TGTGCCAGCAGCCGAAAGAGACTAAACACTGAAGCTTTCTTT
CDR3: CASSRKRLNTEAFF

D: TRBD1
size: NA
V: TRBV29-1
J: TRBJ2-5
DNA: TGCAGCGTCATGACAGGGGGCCGGGAGACCCAGTACTTC
CDR3: CSVMTGGRETQYF

D: TRBD1
size: NA
V: TRBV7-8
J: TRBJ1-4
DNA: TGTGCCAGCAGCTCACAGGGGTATAAACAAAAACTGTTTTTT
CDR3: CASSSQGYKQKLFF

D: TRBD1
size: NA
V: TRBV2
J: TRBJ2-7
DNA: TGTGCCAGCAGCCAAGATCCGGGACAGCTGAGGTACGAGCAGTACTTC
CDR3: CASSQDPGQLRYEQYF

D: TRBD2
size: NA
V: TRBV19
J: TRBJ2-1
DNA: TGTGCCAGTAGAACACTCCATACCGGACTAGCGGTGGGTGAGCAGTTCTTC
CDR3: CASRTLHTGLAVGEQFF

D: TRBD2
size: once
V: TRBV28
J: TRBJ2-1
DNA: TGTGCCAGCAGTAAACTAGCGCGGACTTTCCGAAATGAGCAGTTCTTC
CDR3: CASSKLARTFRNEQFF

D: TRBD1
size: NA
V: TRBV6-6
J: TRBJ1-6
DNA: TGTGCCAGCAGTTCCGGGACAGCGGCAAATTCACCCCTCCACTTT
CDR3: CASSSGTAANSPLHF

D: NA
size: NA
V: TRBV13
J: TRBJ2-7
DNA: TGTGCCAGCAGCCCAAGAGGCGGAACCTACGAGCAGTACTTC
CDR3: CASSPRGGTYEQYF

D: NA
size: NA
V: TRBV6-1
J: TRBJ2-3
DNA: TGTGCCAGCAGCGCGCTAACAGGGTCAGATACGCAGTATTTT
CDR3: CASSALTGSDTQYF

D: NA
size: NA
V: TRBV2
J: TRBJ1-2
DNA: TGTGCCAGCACAGTGACAGACAACTATGGCTACACCTTC
CDR3: CASTVTDNYGYTF

D: NA
size: NA
V: TRBV2
J: TRBJ2-2
DNA: TGTGCCAGCAGATTCGGGGGAGTCACCGGGGAGCTGTTTTTT
CDR3: CASRFGGVTGELFF

D: NA
size: once
V: TRBV4-1
J: TRBJ2-3
DNA: TGCGCCAGCAGCCAGGGGCAGGTCACAGATACGCAGTATTTT
CDR3: CASSQGQVTDTQYF

D: NA
size: NA
V: TRBV9
J: TRBJ2-1
DNA: TGTGCCAGCAGCGTAGGCCTAGCGCAGTTGGTGCAGTTCTTC
CDR3: CASSVGLAQLVQFF